This T cell receptor beta chain emerged from a study of shared clonotypes between healthy human individuals. Study-wide findings and caveats: When compared with the clonotypes that were shared by all four sorted-subset donors, the non-shared clonotypes turned out to have lower generation probabilities.

CDR3 length: 14 residues. V lost 3 bases and J lost 6; bases outside the gene matches: 4. Germline lookup yields CDR1 SGHNT and CDR2 YYREEE (reference sequence). As regards this clone: As yet, its antigen is unknown.

Sequencing used immunoSEQ multiplex PCR; TCRdb keeps in-frame clones, though not all of them. The sample carries 2 million to 2.5 million clones, more than 80% recorded once. This receptor was taken from a man between 18 and 35 years old in good health. Some clones in this sample may be carry-over from other donors' samples. The chain combines TRBV5-4 with TRBJ2-7; 12 nucleotides line up with TRBD1. Sequenced input: naive CD4+ T cells from PBMCs. The sample's subset: CD45RA+ positively selected. CDR3 loop: CASSWGTGGAEQYF. DNA for the CDR3: TGTGCCAGCAGCTGGGGGACAGGGGGCGCCGAGCAGTACTTC. Full variable domain (outside the CDR3, taken from reference TRBV5-4 and TRBJ2-7): ETGVTQSPTHLIKTRGQQVTLRCSSQSGHNTVSWYQQALGQGPQFIFQYYREEENGRGNFPPRFSGLQFPNYSSELNVNALELDDSALYLCASSWGTGGAEQYFGPGTRLTVT.